This T cell receptor (beta chain) stems from a study of T cells expressing NK-cell markers. This CDR3 has 14 residues. Germline CDR1 and CDR2: ENHRY and SYGVKD. From the 5' RACE reads, TCRdb lists one entry per CDR3 protein and no DNA. Listed are 350,000 to 400,000 distinct CDR3 sequences; about 10% falls within the top ten. The clonotype was recovered from a woman in her 50s in good health. The chain employs TRBV10-3 and TRBJ2-3; with no DNA, the TCRdb D assignment of TRBD2 cannot be verified. Sequencing was performed on blood T cells: a sorted CD56 or NKG2C T cell subset, CD4+ or CD8+ T cells, or bulk PBMC T cells (not recorded which). The CDR3: CAISVSQFTDTQYF.